The clone carrying this T cell receptor (beta chain) was counted at least ten times. Documented time point: sample taken at primary tumor resection. No cells were sorted before sequencing. The whole RNA sequenced was extracted from tumor, nontumor lung or frozen PBMC. TCRdb re-called the 5' RACE reads with MiXCR, one entry per CDR3 protein. The sample consists of tens of thousands of distinct CDR3 sequences, less than 10% of them appearing once. The sample comes from a study of spatial heterogeneity in lung cancer. Across the whole study: Consistent detection of more beta-chain than alpha-chain sequences was observed.

This receptor was obtained from a female donor with early-stage non-small cell lung cancer. The sample consisted of PBMCs, taken at surgery.

CDR3 protein: CASSVGLEAFF. The CDR3 DNA reads TGTGCCAGCAGTGTAGGTCTTGAAGCTTTCTTT. V gene TRBV25-1 combines with J gene TRBJ1-1; no clear D. The germline V gene encodes CDR1 MGHDK and CDR2 SYGVNS. The CDR3 is 11 residues long. Trimming stripped 4 bases from V and 7 bases from J, with 7 bases between.